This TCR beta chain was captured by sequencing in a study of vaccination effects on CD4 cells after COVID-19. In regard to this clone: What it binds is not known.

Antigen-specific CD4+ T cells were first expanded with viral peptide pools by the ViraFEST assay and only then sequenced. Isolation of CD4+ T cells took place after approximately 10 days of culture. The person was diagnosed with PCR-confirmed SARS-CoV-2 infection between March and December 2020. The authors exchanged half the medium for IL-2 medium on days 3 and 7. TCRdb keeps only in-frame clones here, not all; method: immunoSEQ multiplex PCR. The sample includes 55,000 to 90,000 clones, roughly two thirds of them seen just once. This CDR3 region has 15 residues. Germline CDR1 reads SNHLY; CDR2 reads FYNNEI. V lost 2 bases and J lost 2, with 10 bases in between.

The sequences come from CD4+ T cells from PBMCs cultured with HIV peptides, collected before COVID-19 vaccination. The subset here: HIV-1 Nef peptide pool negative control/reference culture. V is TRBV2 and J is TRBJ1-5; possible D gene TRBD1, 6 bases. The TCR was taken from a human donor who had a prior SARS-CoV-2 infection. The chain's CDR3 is CASSESQGRNQPQHF. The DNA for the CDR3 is TGTGCCAGCAGTGAAAGTCAGGGGCGCAATCAGCCCCAGCATTTT.